This T cell receptor (beta chain) emerged from a study of long-term antiretroviral therapy in people with HIV. General observations from the study: Clones that had undergone expansion before ART prevailed in the repertoire throughout all time points.

CDR1 SNHLY and CDR2 FYNNEI come from the germline V gene. V lost 2 bases to trimming and J lost 6 bases, with 12 bases between them. The CDR3 is 14 amino acids. The immunoSEQ assay was v3.0, run at survey level. In sequencing, about 35,000-50,000 T-cell genomes per sample were targeted. Clones were sequenced by immunoSEQ multiplex PCR, and TCRdb holds only the in-frame ones, with some missing. The sample shows about 24,000 clones, 84% of them seen only once. Note on this clone: Its antigen is currently unknown.

This TCR was recovered from a man aged 25-45 years with HIV. V usage is TRBV2 and J usage is TRBJ2-3; D remains unclear. The sample consisted of unsorted PBMCs, taken about 6.1 years after starting antiretroviral therapy. CDR3 region: CASSESSHEDTQYF. CDR3 DNA: TGTGCCAGCAGTGAATCGTCTCACGAGGATACGCAGTATTTT.